This paragraph reports one T cell receptor (beta chain). Its antigen remains unidentified. The source of the sample is a study of CD8 T cells in Susac syndrome. Trimming cost V 0 bases and J 7 bases, with 10 bases left between them. This CDR3 has 12 amino acids. Looked up from germline, CDR1 is GTSNPN and CDR2 is SVGIG (reference sequence). Blood CD8+ and CD4+ T cells underwent high-throughput TCR beta sequencing. FACS was used to enrich TEMRA cells, whereas the CD8+ and CD4+ T cells were obtained by negative isolation. When the RNA was reverse transcribed, random hexamers were used with an input of about 0.5 to 1 ug. Multiplex immunoSEQ PCR targeted 54 Vbeta and 13 Jbeta TCR beta segments. TCRdb independently ran MiXCR on the immunoSEQ multiplex PCR reads; one entry per CDR3 protein. The sample holds some 150,000 distinct CDR3 sequences, around 95% seen once. The study, taken as a whole, reports: The authors acknowledged that the study's TCR sequencing and HLA analysis involved relatively few individuals.

The sequence came from a human donor with multiple sclerosis. This chain connects TRBV30 to TRBJ2-7, with D possibly TRBD1 on 5 matching bases. The sequenced material came from CD8+ T cells from PBMCs. The CDR3 is CAWSVGRTEQYF. The CDR3 nucleotides are TGTGCCTGGAGTGTAGGACGGACAGAGCAGTACTTC.